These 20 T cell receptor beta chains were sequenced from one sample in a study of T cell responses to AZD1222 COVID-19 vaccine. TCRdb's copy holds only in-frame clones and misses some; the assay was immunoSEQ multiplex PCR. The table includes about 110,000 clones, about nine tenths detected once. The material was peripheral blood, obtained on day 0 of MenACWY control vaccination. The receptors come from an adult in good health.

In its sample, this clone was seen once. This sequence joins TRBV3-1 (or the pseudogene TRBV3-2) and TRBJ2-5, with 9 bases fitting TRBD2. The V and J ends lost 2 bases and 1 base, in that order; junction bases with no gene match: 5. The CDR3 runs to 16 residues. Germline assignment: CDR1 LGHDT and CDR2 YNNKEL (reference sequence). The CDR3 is CASSQYIAGVQETQYF. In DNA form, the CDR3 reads TGTGCCAGCAGCCAATATATAGCGGGGGTCCAAGAGACCCAGTACTTC.

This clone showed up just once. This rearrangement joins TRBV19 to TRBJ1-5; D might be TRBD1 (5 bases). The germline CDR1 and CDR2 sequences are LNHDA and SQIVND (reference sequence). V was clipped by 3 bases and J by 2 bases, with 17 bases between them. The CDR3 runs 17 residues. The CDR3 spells CASSIILGEGGNQPQHF. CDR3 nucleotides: TGTGCCAGTAGTATTATCTTAGGGGAAGGGGGCAATCAGCCCCAGCATTTT.

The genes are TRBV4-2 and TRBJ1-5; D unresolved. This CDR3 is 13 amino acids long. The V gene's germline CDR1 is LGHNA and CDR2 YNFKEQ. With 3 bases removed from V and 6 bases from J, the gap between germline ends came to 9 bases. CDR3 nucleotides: TGTGCCAGCAGCCAGGCCCTTGGTCAGCCCCAGCATTTT. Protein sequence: CASSQALGQPQHF.

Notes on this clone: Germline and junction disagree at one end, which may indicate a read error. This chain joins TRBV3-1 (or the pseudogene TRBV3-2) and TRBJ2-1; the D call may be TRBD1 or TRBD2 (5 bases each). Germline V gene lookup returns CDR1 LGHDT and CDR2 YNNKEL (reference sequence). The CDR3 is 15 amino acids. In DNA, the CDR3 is TGTGCCAGCGGCCAGGGTAGCGCACCCTACAATGAGCAGTTCTTC. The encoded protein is CASGQGSAPYNEQFF.

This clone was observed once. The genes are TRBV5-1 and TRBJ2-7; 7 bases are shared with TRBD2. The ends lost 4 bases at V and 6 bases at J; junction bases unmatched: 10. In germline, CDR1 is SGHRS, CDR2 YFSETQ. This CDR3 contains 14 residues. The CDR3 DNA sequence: TGCGCCAGCAGCCCGCCCGTTACTAGCGCCGAGCAGTACTTC. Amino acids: CASSPPVTSAEQYF.

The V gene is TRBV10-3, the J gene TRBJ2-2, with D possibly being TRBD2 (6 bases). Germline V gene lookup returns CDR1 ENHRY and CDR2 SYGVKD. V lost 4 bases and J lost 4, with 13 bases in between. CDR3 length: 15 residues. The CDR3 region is CAISAAGQGTGELFF. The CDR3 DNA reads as TGTGCCATCAGTGCGGCGGGGCAGGGCACCGGGGAGCTGTTTTTT.

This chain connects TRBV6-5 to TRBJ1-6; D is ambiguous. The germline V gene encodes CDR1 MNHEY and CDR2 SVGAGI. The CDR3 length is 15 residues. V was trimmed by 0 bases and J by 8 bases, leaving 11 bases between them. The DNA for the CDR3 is TGTGCCAGCAGTTACTCGATTGGGTGGGATTCACCCCTCCACTTT. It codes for CASSYSIGWDSPLHF.

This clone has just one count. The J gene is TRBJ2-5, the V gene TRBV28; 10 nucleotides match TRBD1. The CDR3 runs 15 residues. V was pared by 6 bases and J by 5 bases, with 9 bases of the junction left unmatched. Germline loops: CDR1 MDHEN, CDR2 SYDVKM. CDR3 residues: CASSPWTGGVETQYF. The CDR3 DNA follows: TGTGCCAGCAGCCCGTGGACAGGGGGTGTGGAGACCCAGTACTTC.

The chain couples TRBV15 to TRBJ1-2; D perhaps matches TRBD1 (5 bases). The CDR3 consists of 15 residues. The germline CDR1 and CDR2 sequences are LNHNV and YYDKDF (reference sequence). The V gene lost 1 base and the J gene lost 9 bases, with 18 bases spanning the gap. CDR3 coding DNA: TGTGCCACCAGCAGAGCCTCTCGCCAGGGAGAACGCTACACCTTC. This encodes CATSRASRQGERYTF.

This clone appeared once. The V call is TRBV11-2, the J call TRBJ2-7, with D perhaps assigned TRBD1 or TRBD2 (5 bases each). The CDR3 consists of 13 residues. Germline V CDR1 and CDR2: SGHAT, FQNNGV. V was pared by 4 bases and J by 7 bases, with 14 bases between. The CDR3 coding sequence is TGTGCCAGCAGCTCGGGACCGGCTTGGGAGCAGTACTTC. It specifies CASSSGPAWEQYF.

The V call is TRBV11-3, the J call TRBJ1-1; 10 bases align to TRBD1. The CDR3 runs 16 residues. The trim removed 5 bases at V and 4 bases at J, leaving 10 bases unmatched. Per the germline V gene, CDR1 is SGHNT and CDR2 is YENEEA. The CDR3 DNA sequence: TGTGCCAGCAGCGTGGGGACAGGGGACTTACTCACTGAAGCTTTCTTT. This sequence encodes CASSVGTGDLLTEAFF.

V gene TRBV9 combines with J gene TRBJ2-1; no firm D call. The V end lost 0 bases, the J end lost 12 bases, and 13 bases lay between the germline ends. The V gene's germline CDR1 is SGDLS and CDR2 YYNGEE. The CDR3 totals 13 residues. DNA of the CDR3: TGTGCCAGCAGCGTAGATCGGACGTTGGGGCAGTTCTTC. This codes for CASSVDRTLGQFF.

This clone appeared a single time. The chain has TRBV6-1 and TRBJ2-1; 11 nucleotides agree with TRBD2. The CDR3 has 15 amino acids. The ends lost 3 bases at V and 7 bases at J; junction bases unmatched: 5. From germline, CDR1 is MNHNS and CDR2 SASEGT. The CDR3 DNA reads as TGTGCCAGCAGTGAGTTAGCGGGGGGGCCAAATGAGCAGTTCTTC. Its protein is CASSELAGGPNEQFF.

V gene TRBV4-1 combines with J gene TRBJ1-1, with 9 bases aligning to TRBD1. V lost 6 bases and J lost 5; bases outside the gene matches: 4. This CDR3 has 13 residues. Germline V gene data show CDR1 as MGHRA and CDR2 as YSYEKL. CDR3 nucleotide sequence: TGCGCCAGCAGAACCGGGACAGGGACTGAAGCTTTCTTT. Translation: CASRTGTGTEAFF.

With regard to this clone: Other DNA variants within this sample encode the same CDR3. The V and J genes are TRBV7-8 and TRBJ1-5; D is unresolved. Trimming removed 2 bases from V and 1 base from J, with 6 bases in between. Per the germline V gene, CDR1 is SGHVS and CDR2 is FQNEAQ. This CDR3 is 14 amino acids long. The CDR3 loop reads CASSLYGSNQPQHF. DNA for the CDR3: TGTGCCAGCAGCTTATACGGGAGCAATCAGCCCCAGCATTTT.

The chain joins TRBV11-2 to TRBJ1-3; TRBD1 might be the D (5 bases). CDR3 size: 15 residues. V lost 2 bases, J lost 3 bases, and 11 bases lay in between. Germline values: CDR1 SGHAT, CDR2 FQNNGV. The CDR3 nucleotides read TGTGCCAGCAGCTTATACGGGACGGGTGGAAACACCATATATTTT. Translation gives CASSLYGTGGNTIYF.

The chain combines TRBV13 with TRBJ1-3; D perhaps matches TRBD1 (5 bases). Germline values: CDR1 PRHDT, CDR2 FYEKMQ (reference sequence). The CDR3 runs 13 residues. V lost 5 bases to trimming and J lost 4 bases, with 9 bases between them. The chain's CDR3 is CASSPQEGNTIYF. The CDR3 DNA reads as TGTGCCAGCAGCCCACAGGAAGGAAACACCATATATTTT.

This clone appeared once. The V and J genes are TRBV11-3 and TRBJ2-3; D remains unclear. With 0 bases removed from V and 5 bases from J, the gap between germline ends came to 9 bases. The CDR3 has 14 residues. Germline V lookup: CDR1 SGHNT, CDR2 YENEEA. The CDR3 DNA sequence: TGTGCCAGCAGCTTAGACCAGGTCGGAGATACGCAGTATTTT. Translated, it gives CASSLDQVGDTQYF.

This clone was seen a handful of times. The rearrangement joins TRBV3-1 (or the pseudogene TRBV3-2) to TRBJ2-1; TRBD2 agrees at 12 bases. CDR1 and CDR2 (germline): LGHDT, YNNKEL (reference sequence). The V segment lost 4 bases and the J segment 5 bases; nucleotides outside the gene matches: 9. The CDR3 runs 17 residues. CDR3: CASSRPWLAGGNNEQFF. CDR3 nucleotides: TGTGCCAGCAGCCGCCCTTGGCTAGCGGGGGGGAACAATGAGCAGTTCTTC.

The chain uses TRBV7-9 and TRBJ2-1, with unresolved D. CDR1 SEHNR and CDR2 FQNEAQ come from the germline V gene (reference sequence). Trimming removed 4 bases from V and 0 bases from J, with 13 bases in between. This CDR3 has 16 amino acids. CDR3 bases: TGTGCCAGCAGCTCCGGAGCCGGGCGCTCCTACAATGAGCAGTTCTTC. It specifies CASSSGAGRSYNEQFF.